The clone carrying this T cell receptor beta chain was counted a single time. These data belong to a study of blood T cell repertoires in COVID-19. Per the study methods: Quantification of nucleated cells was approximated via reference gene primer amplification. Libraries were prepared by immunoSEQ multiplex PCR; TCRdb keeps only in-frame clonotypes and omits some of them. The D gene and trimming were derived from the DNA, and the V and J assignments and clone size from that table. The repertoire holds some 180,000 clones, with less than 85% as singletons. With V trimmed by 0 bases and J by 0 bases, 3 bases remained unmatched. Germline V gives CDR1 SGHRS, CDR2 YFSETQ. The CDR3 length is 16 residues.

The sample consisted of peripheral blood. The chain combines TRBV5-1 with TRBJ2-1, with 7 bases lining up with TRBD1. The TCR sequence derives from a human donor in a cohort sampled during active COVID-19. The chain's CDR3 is CASSLGQGSSYNEQFF. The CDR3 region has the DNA TGCGCCAGCAGCTTGGGACAGGGAAGCTCCTACAATGAGCAGTTCTTC.